This entry concerns a single T cell receptor beta chain. Germline V gene data show CDR1 as SNHLY and CDR2 as FYNNEI. The junction had 5 bases not matched to a gene; V was cut back by 6 bases and J by 3 bases. The CDR3 has 13 residues. The data were obtained in a study of tumor-infiltrating lymphocytes in primary liver carcinoma. Background on the study: The patient group consisted of men and women aged 30 to 69 years.

Unsorted whole blood yielded the blood RNA, and germline DNA was also extracted. Synthesis of TCR beta cDNA was carried out from about 500 ng total RNA with a constant-region primer. ARM-PCR was slightly modified, and three nested multiplex PCR rounds with it gave rise to the TCR beta libraries. The opening two PCR rounds, nine to eleven cycles each, paired TRBV1-TRBV30 forward primers with a C-beta reverse primer. TCRdb called the multiplex PCR reads again in MiXCR, with one record for every CDR3 protein. Here the sample spans a few hundred thousand distinct CDR3 sequences, roughly 60% being singletons.

Material: peripheral blood. V usage is TRBV2 and J usage is TRBJ2-7; 7 bases agree with TRBD2. The receptor's source is a woman in her thirties with primary liver carcinoma and hepatitis B virus infection. The CDR3 reads CASRAGTNYEQYF. The CDR3 region has the DNA TGTGCCAGCAGGGCCGGGACTAACTACGAGCAGTACTTC. The variable domain in full, with the rest retrieved from reference TRBV2 and TRBJ2-7, is EPEVTQTPSHQVTQMGQEVILRCVPISNHLYFYWYRQILGQKVEFLVSFYNNEISEKSEIFDDQFSVERPDGSNFTLKIRSTKLEDSAMYFCASRAGTNYEQYFGPGTRLTVT.